Sequencing of this T cell receptor (beta chain) was carried out in a study of read filtering for tumor transcriptome and immune sequencing. Regarding the study as a whole: Sorted CD138-negative bone marrow cells were not purified T cells.

This CDR3 comprises 13 residues. V shed 3 bases and J shed 3 bases, with 6 bases lying between them. The germline CDR1 and CDR2 sequences are LGHDT and YNNKEL (reference sequence). From roughly 390 ng of RNA, a library with molecular barcoded alpha/delta and beta/gamma adaptors was made. MiXCR was run by TCRdb on the reads, yielding one entry per CDR3 protein. This table has around 31,000 distinct CDR3 sequences, roughly 20% appearing once. This clonotype was picked up many times. No antigen is known for it. The source material was a population of CD138-negative cells sorted from bone marrow. The chain is built from TRBV3-1 and TRBJ1-5; D remains ambiguous. The clonotype was recovered from a donor at least 40 years old with multiple myeloma. The CDR3 protein is CASSQGLNQPQHF. CDR3 bases: TGTGCCAGCAGCCAGGGCCTCAATCAGCCCCAGCATTTT.